These 25 T cell receptor beta chains came from one sample sequenced in a study of tumor-infiltrating lymphocytes in primary liver carcinoma. Priming with a constant-region primer yielded TCR beta cDNA from 450 to 600 ng total RNA. Slightly modified ARM-PCR, run as three nested multiplex PCR rounds, produced the TCR beta libraries. The first two PCR rounds used TRBV1-TRBV30 primers with a Cbeta primer, roughly 10 cycles each. TCRdb re-called the multiplex PCR reads through MiXCR, storing one row per CDR3 protein. The sample yields 65,000 to 80,000 distinct CDR3 sequences, roughly two thirds seen once. Co-extraction of RNA and DNA was performed on roughly 17-32 mg of unsorted bulk tissue. Specimen: liver tumor tissue from sampling region 4. The subset here: tumor region T4, right-lateral pole. The receptor set was obtained from a middle-aged man with primary liver carcinoma and hepatitis B virus infection.

Comments on this clonotype: This clone may be a read error of a much larger clone one base away. The V and J genes are TRBV13 and TRBJ2-7, with TRBD2 matching 8 bases. The germline gives CDR1 PRHDT, CDR2 FYEKMQ (reference sequence). Losses at the gene ends were 5 bases for V and 6 bases for J; bases not matched to a gene: 12. The CDR3 has 15 residues. The CDR3 here is CASSPDGRAPLEQYF. The CDR3 bases are TGTGCCAGCAGCCCCGACGGGAGGGCCCCTCTCGAGCAGTACTTC.

Regarding this clonotype: This may stem from a read error, because a much larger clone lies one nucleotide away. The rearrangement joins TRBV7-9 to TRBJ2-1, with TRBD2 identical over 16 bases. V gave up 5 bases and J gave up 9 bases; unmatched junction bases: 16. The CDR3 contains 19 residues. Germline CDR1 and CDR2: SEHNR and FQNEAQ (reference sequence). CDR3 in amino acids: CASSTMGLAGGPVLSEQFF. CDR3 coding DNA: TGTGCCAGCAGCACGATGGGACTAGCGGGAGGGCCGGTGTTGAGTGAGCAGTTCTTC.

Of note for this clonotype: One end of the junction varies from germline; a read error may be responsible. This rearrangement joins TRBV6-5 to TRBJ2-3, with no clear D. This CDR3 has 15 amino acids. Germline assignment: CDR1 MNHEY and CDR2 SVGAGI. Here the CDR3 DNA reads TGTGCCAGCAGTTACTCGACGGTAGCAGCGAGGTCGCAATATTTT. Residues: CASSYSTVAARSQYF.

About this clonotype itself: One end of the junction varies from germline; a read error may be responsible. The CDR3 here is CASSLNSGELFF. The DNA for the CDR3 is TGTGCCAGTAGCCTTAACAGCGGGGAGCTGTTTTTT. The chain uses TRBV7-9 and TRBJ2-2; D gene uncertain. Per the germline V gene, CDR1 is SEHNR and CDR2 is FQNEAQ (reference sequence). The CDR3 runs to 12 residues.

This clonotype has only a few counts. Given a much more abundant clone one base away, this may be a read error. CDR3 in DNA: TGTGCCATTGTTGAACCGGGACGGCAGAGCACTGAAGCTTTCTTT. This codes for CAIVEPGRQSTEAFF. The chain joins TRBV10-3 to TRBJ1-1; a weak D match, TRBD1 (5 bases). CDR1 and CDR2 from the germline V gene are ENHRY and SYGVKD. There are 15 residues in the CDR3. The V end lost 9 bases, the J end lost 4 bases, and 21 bases lay between the germline ends.

This chain joins TRBV11-2 and TRBJ2-3, with TRBD1 identical over 8 bases. Looked up from germline, CDR1 is SGHAT and CDR2 is FQNNGV. The CDR3 runs 18 residues. CDR3 sequence (DNA): TGTACTAGCAGCGCCCAGCTAATGGAGACAGGGGCCCAAGATACGCAGTATTTT. Protein sequence: CTSSAQLMETGAQDTQYF.

This sequence joins TRBV2 and TRBJ1-2; D possibly corresponds to TRBD1 (6 bases). This CDR3 contains 14 residues. The V and J ends lost 7 bases and 4 bases respectively, with 16 bases between them. Germline loops: CDR1 SNHLY, CDR2 FYNNEI. The DNA of the CDR3 is TGTGCCAGCAATTCCCCGGACAGCGTCTATGGCTACACCTTC. This gives the protein CASNSPDSVYGYTF.

This clonotype was picked up many times. J is TRBJ2-7 and V is TRBV6-5; 11 bases agree with TRBD2. V lost 4 bases to trimming and J lost 2 bases; unmatched junction nucleotides: 19. Germline CDR1 reads MNHEY; CDR2 reads SVGAGI. This CDR3 comprises 20 residues. DNA for the CDR3: TGTGCCAGCAGTTCGCCGGGTGGTGGGGGGGGACTAGCGGTTCCCTACGAGCAGTACTTC. Translating it yields CASSSPGGGGGLAVPYEQYF.

This clonotype came up many times. V gene TRBV7-8 combines with J gene TRBJ1-2, with D tentatively TRBD1 (6 bases). This CDR3 has 13 residues. CDR1 is SGHVS and CDR2 is FQNEAQ in the germline V gene. Trimming left V 5 bases short and J 5 bases short, with 12 bases between. CDR3 sequence reads: CASSEQGSYGYTF. The CDR3 region has the DNA TGTGCCAGCAGCGAACAGGGATCTTATGGCTACACCTTC.

This clonotype was observed once. Since the CDR3 does not end with the conserved phenylalanine or tryptophan, this likely comes from a read error. The V call is TRBV10-2, the J call TRBJ2-7; D remains unclear. The germline V gene has CDR1 WSHSY and CDR2 SAAADI. This CDR3 is 13 amino acids long. CDR3 sequence reads: CASSEGGSYKQYY. The CDR3 DNA is TGCGCCAGCAGTGAGGGCGGTTCCTACAAGCAGTACTAC.

About this clonotype itself: The conserved phenylalanine or tryptophan is not found at the CDR3 terminus, so this likely reflects a read error. This sequence joins TRBV6-1 and TRBJ2-2; TRBD2 aligns across 7 bases. In germline, CDR1 is MNHNS, CDR2 SASEGT. V lost 5 bases, J lost 3 bases, and 9 bases stayed unmatched. The CDR3 runs 16 residues. The DNA for the CDR3 is TGTGCCAGCAGTACCTACGGGGGGAGGGACACCGGGGAGCTGTTTATT. This translates into CASSTYGGRDTGELFI.

The chain couples TRBV30 to TRBJ1-5; tentatively, D is TRBD1 (5 bases). Germline-derived CDR1 and CDR2 are GTSNPN and SVGIG (reference sequence). V lost 3 bases and J 4 bases, leaving 13 bases between the germline ends. The CDR3 contains 14 residues. CDR3 bases: TGTGCCTGGAGAGGAGTGCAGGGAAATCAGCCCCAGCATTTT. Translating gives CAWRGVQGNQPQHF.

Concerning this clonotype: A single base separates this from a much larger clone, so it may be a read error. The V and J genes are TRBV7-9 and TRBJ2-7; D is undetermined. The germline V and J ends were trimmed by 1 base and 4 bases, with 11 bases remaining between them. Germline V CDR1 and CDR2: SEHNR, FQNEAQ (reference sequence). This CDR3 contains 14 residues. The CDR3 DNA is TGTGCCAGCAGCTTAGGCCGAGAGAGATACGAGCAGTACTTC. Translated: CASSLGRERYEQYF.

The gene calls are TRBV5-1 and TRBJ2-3; 7 bases are shared with TRBD1. Germline CDR1 is SGHRS and CDR2 is YFSETQ. The V segment lost 0 bases and the J segment 2 bases; nucleotides outside the gene matches: 6. This CDR3 has 16 residues. CDR3 protein: CASSLDGTEDTDTQYF. The CDR3 bases are TGCGCCAGCAGCTTGGATGGGACAGAGGACACAGATACGCAGTATTTT.

In regard to this clonotype: At one boundary the junction diverges from the germline segment, which might be a read error. J is TRBJ2-3 and V is TRBV11-1; the match to TRBD2 covers 8 bases. This CDR3 is built from 16 residues. Germline-derived CDR1 and CDR2 are SGHAT and FQDESV (reference sequence). CDR3 loop: CASSHRTSTQTDTQYF. CDR3 sequence (DNA): TGTGCCAGCAGCCACAGGACTAGCACACAAACAGATACACAGTATTTT.

The rearrangement links TRBV11-2 to TRBJ2-2; D possibly corresponds to TRBD1 (6 bases). This CDR3 spans 17 amino acids. V was trimmed by 5 bases and J by 1 base, leaving 17 bases between them. In germline, CDR1 is SGHAT, CDR2 FQNNGV. CDR3 nucleotides: TGTGCCAGCAGCCTGGGGGCAGGGGCATGGAACACCGGGGAGCTGTTTTTT. It is translated as CASSLGAGAWNTGELFF.

This clonotype showed up just a few times. This chain joins TRBV2 and TRBJ2-2; 10 bases line up with TRBD2. J was trimmed by 4 bases and V by 6 bases; bases with no gene match: 8. Per germline, CDR1 SNHLY and CDR2 FYNNEI. The CDR3 loop spans 16 amino acids. The CDR3 sequence: CASRDLAGGSTGELFF. CDR3 nucleotide sequence: TGTGCCAGCAGAGACTTAGCGGGAGGTAGCACCGGGGAGCTGTTTTTT. Supplemented by reference TRBV2 and TRBJ2-2, the full variable domain reads EPEVTQTPSHQVTQMGQEVILRCVPISNHLYFYWYRQILGQKVEFLVSFYNNEISEKSEIFDDQFSVERPDGSNFTLKIRSTKLEDSAMYFCASRDLAGGSTGELFFGEGSRLTVL.

The count of this clonotype is one. At one of its ends the junction is not consistent with the germline gene, which may arise from a read error. DNA of the CDR3: TGTGCCAGCATCACTAGCGGGGGCACAGACACGCAGTATTTT. It codes for CASITSGGTDTQYF. This chain connects TRBV11-3 to TRBJ2-3; 11 nucleotides match TRBD2. The CDR3 length is 14 residues. Germline V gene sequence: CDR1 SGHNT, CDR2 YENEEA.

With regard to this clonotype: At one of its ends the junction is not consistent with the germline gene, which may arise from a read error. This rearrangement joins TRBV10-3 to TRBJ2-3; tentatively, D is TRBD2 (8 bases). Germline lookup yields CDR1 ENHRY and CDR2 SYGVKD. The CDR3 loop spans 14 amino acids. This chain's CDR3 is CVISGGGGPDTQYF. The DNA of the CDR3 is TGTGTCATCTCGGGAGGGGGCGGCCCAGATACGCAGTATTTT.

On this clonotype itself: The CDR3 carries no conserved terminal phenylalanine or tryptophan, so it likely arises from a read error. The chain uses TRBV11-2 and TRBJ2-1; D ambiguous. V was clipped by 5 bases and J by 8 bases, with 10 bases between them. CDR1 and CDR2 from the germline V gene are SGHAT and FQNNGV. This CDR3 region has 12 residues. The CDR3, as DNA: TGTGCCAGCAGCCCGGAGTTCGATGAGCAGTTCTCC. It translates to CASSPEFDEQFS.

Notes on this clonotype: The CDR3 ends on some other residue instead of the conserved phenylalanine or tryptophan, so this is likely a read error. The genes are TRBV24-1 and TRBJ1-1; perhaps TRBD1 as D (6 bases). CDR1 is KGHDR, CDR2 SFDVKD, per germline. The CDR3 has 15 residues. Trimming took off 3 bases at V and 2 bases at J, with 12 bases between the two ends. The CDR3 DNA is TGTGCCACCAGTGATACCCGGACAGCAAACACTGAAGCTTTCCTT. Translated: CATSDTRTANTEAFL.

Concerning this clonotype: At one boundary the junction diverges from the germline segment, which might be a read error. The chain carries TRBV29-1 and TRBJ2-3; no clear D. The CDR3 has 12 amino acids. The V gene's germline CDR1 is SQVTM and CDR2 ANQGSEA. The CDR3 nucleotides are TGCAGCGCTGAAGAGGCGAGCCATACGCAGTATTTT. Amino acid sequence: CSAEEASHTQYF.

As for this clonotype: An end of the junction does not agree with germline; a read error may underlie this. V and J are TRBV29-1 and TRBJ1-1; D is ambiguous. Germline CDR1 SQVTM, CDR2 ANQGSEA. The CDR3 sequence is 12 residues long. The CDR3 region is CSVVQWNIEAFF. The CDR3 DNA reads as TGCAGCGTTGTACAGTGGAACATTGAAGCTTTCTTT.

This clonotype has a handful of counts. This chain links TRBV28 with TRBJ2-7; 8 nucleotides line up with TRBD2. V gave up 2 bases and J gave up 6 bases; unmatched junction bases: 15. The CDR3 totals 17 residues. Per germline, CDR1 MDHEN and CDR2 SYDVKM. The CDR3: CASSLLTDGLAGPEQYF. The CDR3 DNA sequence: TGTGCCAGCAGTTTACTCACCGACGGCCTAGCGGGCCCCGAGCAGTACTTC. Filled out from reference TRBV28 and TRBJ2-7, the complete variable domain reads DVKVTQSSRYLVKRTGEKVFLECVQDMDHENMFWYRQDPGLGLRLIYFSYDVKMKEKGDIPEGYSVSREKKERFSLILESASTNQTSMYLCASSLLTDGLAGPEQYFGPGTRLTVT.

This clonotype was found many times. The V gene is TRBV7-8, the J gene TRBJ2-2; D possibly matches TRBD1 or TRBD2 (6 bases each). V lost 5 bases to trimming and J lost 1 base, with 17 bases between them. The length of the CDR3 is 17 residues. Germline CDR1 is SGHVS and CDR2 is FQNEAQ. CDR3 region: CASSPLGGTMNTGELFF. The CDR3 bases are TGTGCCAGCAGCCCCCTCGGAGGGACAATGAACACCGGGGAGCTGTTTTTT.